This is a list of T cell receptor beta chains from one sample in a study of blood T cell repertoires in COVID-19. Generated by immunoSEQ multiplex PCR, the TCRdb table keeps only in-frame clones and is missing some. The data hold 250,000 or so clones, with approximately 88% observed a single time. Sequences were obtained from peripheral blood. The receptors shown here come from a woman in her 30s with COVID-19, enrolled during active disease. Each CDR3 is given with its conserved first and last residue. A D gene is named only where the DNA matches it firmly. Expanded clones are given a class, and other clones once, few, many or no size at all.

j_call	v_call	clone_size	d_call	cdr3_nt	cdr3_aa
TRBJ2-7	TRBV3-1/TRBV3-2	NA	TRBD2	TGTGCCAGCAGCCAAGATCGAGGAGCGGGGGAGTACGAGCAGTACTTC	CASSQDRGAGEYEQYF
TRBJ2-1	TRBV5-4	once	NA	TGTGCCAGCAGCTTGAACTATGGAGGTTACAATGAGCAGTTCTTC	CASSLNYGGYNEQFF
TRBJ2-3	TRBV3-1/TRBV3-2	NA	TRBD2	TGTGCCAGCGGTCTGGCGGGGGGAACAGATACGCAGTATTTT	CASGLAGGTDTQYF
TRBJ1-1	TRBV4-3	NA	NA	TGCGCCAGCAGCCTAAGCGAGGGCACTGAAGCTTTCTTT	CASSLSEGTEAFF
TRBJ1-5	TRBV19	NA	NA	TGTGCCAGTAGCTGGGGCAGGGTTGGCAGTCAGCCCCAGCATTTT	CASSWGRVGSQPQHF
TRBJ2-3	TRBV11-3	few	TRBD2	TGTGCCACCCGGGGGGGAGCGGCTAGCACAGATACGCAGTATTTT	CATRGGAASTDTQYF
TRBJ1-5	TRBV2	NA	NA	TGTGCCAGCAGTTCCACCGGGGGGGGCTGGTCCAATCAGCCCCAGCATTTT	CASSSTGGGWSNQPQHF
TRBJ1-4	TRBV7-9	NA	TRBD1	TGTGCCAGCAGCTCCTTGGAGGGGGCAGCTAATGAAAAACTGTTTTTT	CASSSLEGAANEKLFF
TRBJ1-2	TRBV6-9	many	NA	TGTGCCAGCAGTGTCGTGGAGGCGGATGGCAAAGGCTACACCTTC	CASSVVEADGKGYTF
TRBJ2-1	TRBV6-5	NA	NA	TGTGCCAGCAGCCCGACTAGGGATGAGCAGTTCTTC	CASSPTRDEQFF
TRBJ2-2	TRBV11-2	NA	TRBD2	TGTGCCAGCAGCCCACTAGCGGGGGGGCCATCCGGGGAGCTGTTTTTT	CASSPLAGGPSGELFF
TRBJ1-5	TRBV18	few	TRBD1	TGTGCCAGCTCACCCGGGACAGCGGAGCTGGGTCAGCCCCAGCATTTT	CASSPGTAELGQPQHF
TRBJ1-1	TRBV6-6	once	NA	TGTGCCAGCAGTTACTCGACTGAAACTGAAGCTTTCTTT	CASSYSTETEAFF
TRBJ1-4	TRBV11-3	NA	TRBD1	TGTGCCAGCGCCTACAACGGGACAGGGGGCAGTTGGAGAGAAAAACTGTTTTTT	CASAYNGTGGSWREKLFF
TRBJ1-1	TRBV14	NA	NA	TGTGCCAGCAGCCCTGGGACTACGAACACTGAAGCTTTCTTT	CASSPGTTNTEAFF
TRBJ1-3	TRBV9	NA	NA	TGTGCCAGCAGCGACCGACAGTACAGCTATGGAAACACCATATATTTT	CASSDRQYSYGNTIYF
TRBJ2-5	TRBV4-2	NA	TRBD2	TGTGCCAGCAGCCGGACCGGGACTAGCGGGGGAACCCAAGAGACCCAGTACTTC	CASSRTGTSGGTQETQYF
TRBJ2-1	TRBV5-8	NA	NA	TGTGCCAGCAGCTTTGGAGGGAGCTCCTACAATGAGCAGTTCTTC	CASSFGGSSYNEQFF
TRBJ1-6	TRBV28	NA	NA	TGTGCCAGCAGTTTCCAATCACCCCTCCACTTT	CASSFQSPLHF
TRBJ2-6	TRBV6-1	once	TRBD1	TGTGCCAGCAGTGCCCGACAGGGGGCATTATTAACATCGGCCAACGTCCTGACTTTC	CASSARQGALLTSANVLTF
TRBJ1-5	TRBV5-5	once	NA	TGTGCCAGCAGCAGAGCGCAGGGTAATCAGCCCCAGCATTTT	CASSRAQGNQPQHF
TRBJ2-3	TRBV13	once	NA	TGTGCCAGCAGCTTAGGGCCTAGAACAGATACGCAGTATTTT	CASSLGPRTDTQYF
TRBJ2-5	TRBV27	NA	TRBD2	TGTGCCAGCAGTTTTTTGTGGGGGGGCCAAGAGACCCAGTACTTC	CASSFLWGGQETQYF
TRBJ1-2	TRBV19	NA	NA	TGTGCCAGTAGTGGGCGGACAGCAAGGAACTATGGCTACACCTTC	CASSGRTARNYGYTF